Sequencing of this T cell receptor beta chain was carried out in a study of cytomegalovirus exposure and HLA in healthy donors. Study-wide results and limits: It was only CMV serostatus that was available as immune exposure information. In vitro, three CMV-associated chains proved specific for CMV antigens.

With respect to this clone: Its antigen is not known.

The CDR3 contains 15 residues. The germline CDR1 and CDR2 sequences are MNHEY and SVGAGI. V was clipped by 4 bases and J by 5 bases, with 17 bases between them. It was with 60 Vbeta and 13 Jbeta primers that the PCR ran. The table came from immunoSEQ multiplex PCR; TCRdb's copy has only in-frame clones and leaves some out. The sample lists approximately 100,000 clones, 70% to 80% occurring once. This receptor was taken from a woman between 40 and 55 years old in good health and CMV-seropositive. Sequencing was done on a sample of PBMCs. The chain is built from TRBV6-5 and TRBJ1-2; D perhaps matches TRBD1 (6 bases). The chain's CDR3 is CASSFKRKGVYGYTF. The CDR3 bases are TGTGCCAGCAGTTTTAAACGGAAGGGGGTATATGGCTACACCTTC.